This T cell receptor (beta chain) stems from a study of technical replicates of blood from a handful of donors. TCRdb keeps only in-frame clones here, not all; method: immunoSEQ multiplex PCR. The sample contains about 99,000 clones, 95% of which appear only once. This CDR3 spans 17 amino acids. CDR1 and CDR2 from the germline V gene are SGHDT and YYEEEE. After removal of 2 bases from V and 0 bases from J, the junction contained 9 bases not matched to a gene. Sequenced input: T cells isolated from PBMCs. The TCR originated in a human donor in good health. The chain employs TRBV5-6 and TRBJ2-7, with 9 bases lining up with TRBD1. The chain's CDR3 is CASSFRWAGQGSYEQYF. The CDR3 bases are TGTGCCAGCAGCTTCAGGTGGGCGGGACAGGGCTCCTACGAGCAGTACTTC.